The T cell receptor beta chain described here comes from a study of T cell changes during pregnancy in multiple sclerosis. Clones were read by immunoSEQ multiplex PCR, and TCRdb kept only the in-frame ones, dropping some. The table has around 64,000 clones, around 90% seen once. CDR1 is GTSNPN and CDR2 is SVGIG in the germline V gene (reference sequence). V shed 3 bases, J shed 2 bases, and the junction held 3 bases outside the gene matches. The length of the CDR3 is 14 residues. The source was CD4+ T cells from peripheral blood mononuclear cells, collected after pregnancy. The chain recombines TRBV30 with TRBJ2-2; 7 positions match TRBD1. This TCR was recovered from a female donor with multiple sclerosis, enrolled in a pregnancy study. The CDR3 DNA sequence: TGTGCCTGGAGCAGGGACAGCAACACCGGGGAGCTGTTTTTT. As protein: CAWSRDSNTGELFF.